The source of this T cell receptor (beta chain) is a study of a mutant IDH1 vaccine in newly diagnosed glioma. Repertoires were generated with immunoSEQ multiplex PCR, while TCRdb's copy carries only in-frame clones and drops some. Seen here are 45,000 to 55,000 clones, less than 85% observed once, and the top ten hold 3.5% to 5.5%. As to time point: week 47, end of study. In every dose of vaccine, 300 ug of mutant IDH1 20-mer peptide was given alongside topical imiquimod. Patients in the study were vaccinated eight times, receiving shots in weeks 1, 3, 5, 7, 11, 15, 19 and 23. A word on this clone: Its antigen remains unknown.

Sequencing used PBMCs, obtained from a glioma patient whose treatment included an IDH1 peptide vaccine. This sequence was found in a woman aged 30 to 39 with glioma. Some clones in this sample may be carry-over from other donors' samples.

CDR3 loop: CASSLGQSRGTQYF. CDR3 coding DNA: TGTGCCAGCAGCTTGGGGCAGTCCAGGGGTACGCAGTATTTT. The chain links TRBV5-8 to TRBJ2-3; D is possibly TRBD1 (6 bases). The V gene lost 0 bases and the J gene lost 8 bases, with 13 bases spanning the gap. Germline loops: CDR1 SGHTS, CDR2 YDEGEE. The length of the CDR3 is 14 residues.